This TCR beta chain is from a study of cytomegalovirus exposure and HLA in healthy donors. Study overall: The platform used for the roughly 120 validation repertoires matched that of the 500 to 850 first-cohort repertoires, a later analysis reported.

Sequenced by immunoSEQ multiplex PCR; TCRdb stores in-frame clones only, minus some. The sample comprises 250,000 to 300,000 clones, 65% to 90% of which are singletons, and less than 1.2% rests with the top ten. The validation cohort, a group of 130 or so subjects, included the donors and was separate from the roughly 620-subject first cohort. The trim removed 6 bases at V and 0 bases at J, leaving 4 bases unmatched. Germline assignment: CDR1 MNHEY and CDR2 SMNVEV (reference sequence). The CDR3 length is 14 residues. General study points: Reported performance of the classifier showed diagnosis of cytomegalovirus status with high specificity and sensitivity. Later, an analysis found that TCR clusters from the first cohort tended to co-occur in the roughly 130 validation repertoires.

This clone was seen a handful of times. What it recognizes is unknown. Sequencing used PBMCs. V gene TRBV27 combines with J gene TRBJ2-7, with 8 bases matching TRBD1. The TCR originated in a woman aged 18-29 years in good health and CMV-seronegative. CDR3 coding DNA: TGTGCCAGCAGCCACAGGGGGAGCTCCTACGAGCAGTACTTC. This encodes CASSHRGSSYEQYF.